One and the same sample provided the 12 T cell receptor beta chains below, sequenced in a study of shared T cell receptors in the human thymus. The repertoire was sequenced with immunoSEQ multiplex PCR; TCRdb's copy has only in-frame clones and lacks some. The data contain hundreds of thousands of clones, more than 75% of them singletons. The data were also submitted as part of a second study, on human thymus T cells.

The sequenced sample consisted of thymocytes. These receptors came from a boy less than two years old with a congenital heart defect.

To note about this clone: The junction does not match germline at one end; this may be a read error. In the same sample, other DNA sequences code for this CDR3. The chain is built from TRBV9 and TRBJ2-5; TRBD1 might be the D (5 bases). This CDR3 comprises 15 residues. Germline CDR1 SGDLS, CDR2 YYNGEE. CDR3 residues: CASSVGGRAQETQYF. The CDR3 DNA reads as TGTGCCAGCAGCGTAGGCGGCAGGGCCCAAGAGACTCAGTACTTC.

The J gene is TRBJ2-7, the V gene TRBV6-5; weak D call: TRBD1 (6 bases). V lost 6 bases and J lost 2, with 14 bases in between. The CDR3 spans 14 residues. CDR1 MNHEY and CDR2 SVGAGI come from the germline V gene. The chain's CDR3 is CASRLTGTTYEQYF. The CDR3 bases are TGTGCCAGCAGACTTACTGGGACAACCTACGAGCAGTACTTC.

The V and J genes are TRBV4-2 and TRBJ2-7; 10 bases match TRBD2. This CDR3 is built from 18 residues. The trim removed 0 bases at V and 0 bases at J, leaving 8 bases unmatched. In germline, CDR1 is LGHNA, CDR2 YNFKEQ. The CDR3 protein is CASSQDGVGLAPSYEQYF. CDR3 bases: TGTGCCAGCAGCCAAGATGGGGTGGGACTAGCGCCCTCCTACGAGCAGTACTTC.

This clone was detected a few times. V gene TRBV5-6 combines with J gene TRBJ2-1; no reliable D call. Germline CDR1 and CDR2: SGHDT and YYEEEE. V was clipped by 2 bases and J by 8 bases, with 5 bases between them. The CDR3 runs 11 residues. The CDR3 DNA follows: TGTGCCAGCAGCTTCGCGGATGAGCAGTTCTTC. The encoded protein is CASSFADEQFF.

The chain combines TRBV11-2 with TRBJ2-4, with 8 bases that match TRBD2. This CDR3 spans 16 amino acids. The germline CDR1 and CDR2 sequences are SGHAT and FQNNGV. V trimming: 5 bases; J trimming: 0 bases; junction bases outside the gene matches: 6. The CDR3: CASSPGGRKAKNIQYF. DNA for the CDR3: TGTGCCAGCAGCCCGGGGGGGCGGAAAGCCAAAAACATTCAGTACTTC. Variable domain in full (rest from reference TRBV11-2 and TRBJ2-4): EAGVAQSPRYKIIEKRQSVAFWCNPISGHATLYWYQQILGQGPKLLIQFQNNGVVDDSQLPKDRFSAERLKGVDSTLKIQPAKLEDSAVYLCASSPGGRKAKNIQYFGAGTRLSVL.

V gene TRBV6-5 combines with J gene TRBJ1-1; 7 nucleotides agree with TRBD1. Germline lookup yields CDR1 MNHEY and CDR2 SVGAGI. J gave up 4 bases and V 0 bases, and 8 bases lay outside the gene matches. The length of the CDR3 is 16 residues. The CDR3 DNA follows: TGTGCCAGCAGTTACTCCGGACAGGAACTTAGCACTGAAGCTTTCTTT. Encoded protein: CASSYSGQELSTEAFF.

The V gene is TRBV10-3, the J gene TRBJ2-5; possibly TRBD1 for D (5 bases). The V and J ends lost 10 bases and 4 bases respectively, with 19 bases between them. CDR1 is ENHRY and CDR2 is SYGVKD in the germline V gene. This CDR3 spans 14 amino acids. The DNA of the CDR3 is TGTGCCACCCGCCGGGCCAGGGTCGGAGAGACCCAGTACTTC. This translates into CATRRARVGETQYF.

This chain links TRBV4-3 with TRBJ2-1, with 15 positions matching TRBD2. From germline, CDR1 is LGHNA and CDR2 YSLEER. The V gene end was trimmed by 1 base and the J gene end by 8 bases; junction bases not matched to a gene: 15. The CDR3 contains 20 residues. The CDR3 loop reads CASSQAPGLAGGPLADEQFF. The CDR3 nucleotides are TGCGCCAGCAGCCAAGCCCCGGGACTAGCGGGAGGTCCGCTGGCCGATGAGCAGTTCTTC.

The CDR3 DNA follows: TGTGCCAGCAGACCTTCGGGACTAGTTCCCTACGAGCAGTACTTC. Protein: CASRPSGLVPYEQYF. The V gene is TRBV7-2, the J gene TRBJ2-7; 8 nucleotides line up with TRBD2. The germline V gene encodes CDR1 SGHTA and CDR2 FQGNSA. V shed 6 bases and J 2 bases; nucleotides not matched to a gene: 9. CDR3 length: 15 amino acids.

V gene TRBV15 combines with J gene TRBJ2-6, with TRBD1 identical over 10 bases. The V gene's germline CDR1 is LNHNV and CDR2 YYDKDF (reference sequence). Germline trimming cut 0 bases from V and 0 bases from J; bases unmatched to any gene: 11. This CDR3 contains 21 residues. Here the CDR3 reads CATSRDARDRGRDSGANVLTF. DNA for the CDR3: TGTGCCACCAGCAGAGATGCCCGGGACAGGGGAAGGGACTCTGGGGCCAACGTCCTGACTTTC.

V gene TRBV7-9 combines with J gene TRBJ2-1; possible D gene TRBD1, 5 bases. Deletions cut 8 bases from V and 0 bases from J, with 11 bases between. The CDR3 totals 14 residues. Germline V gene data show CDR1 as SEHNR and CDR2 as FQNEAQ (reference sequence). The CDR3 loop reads CASGWTPSYNEQFF. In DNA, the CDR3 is TGTGCCAGCGGTTGGACACCCTCCTACAATGAGCAGTTCTTC.

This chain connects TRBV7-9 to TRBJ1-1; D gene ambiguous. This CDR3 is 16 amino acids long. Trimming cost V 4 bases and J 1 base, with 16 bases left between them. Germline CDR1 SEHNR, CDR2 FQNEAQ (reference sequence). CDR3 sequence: CASSYSAWRQNTEAFF. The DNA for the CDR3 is TGTGCCAGCAGCTACTCAGCGTGGCGGCAGAACACTGAAGCTTTCTTT.